These T cell receptor beta chains were read from a single sample in a study of T cells in Graves' hyperthyroidism and ophthalmopathy. From the multiplex PCR reads, TCRdb called clonotypes with MiXCR, one entry per CDR3 protein. The sample consists of some 580,000 distinct CDR3 sequences, approximately 15% of them appearing once. The sequenced material came from blood. The source of these receptors is a woman aged 40 to 50 with Graves' ophthalmopathy. The CDR3 runs from the conserved cysteine through the conserved F or W. The order of the fields is CDR3 length, D gene, J gene, clone size, V gene, CDR3 protein, CDR3 DNA. D genes are given only for firm matches. Only some rows state a clone size, as once, few, many or a class for expanded clones.

CDR3 length: 13; D gene: -; J gene: TRBJ2-7; clone size: many; V gene: TRBV11-1; CDR3 protein: CASSRSEGYEQYF; CDR3 DNA: TGTGCCAGCAGCCGAAGCGAGGGATACGAGCAGTACTTC
CDR3 length: 15; D gene: TRBD2; J gene: TRBJ2-7; clone size: many; V gene: TRBV6-1; CDR3 protein: CASRSNSGRGHEQYF; CDR3 DNA: TGTGCCAGCAGATCCAATAGCGGGAGAGGGCACGAGCAGTACTTC
CDR3 length: 15; D gene: -; J gene: TRBJ1-2; clone size: many; V gene: TRBV11-1; CDR3 protein: CASSPRSQINYGYTF; CDR3 DNA: TGTGCCAGCAGCCCGCGGAGCCAGATTAACTATGGCTACACCTTC
CDR3 length: 16; D gene: -; J gene: TRBJ1-1; clone size: -; V gene: TRBV5-1; CDR3 protein: CASSWGAFRGSTEAFF; CDR3 DNA: TGCGCCAGCAGCTGGGGGGCATTCAGGGGAAGCACTGAAGCTTTCTTT
CDR3 length: 13; D gene: -; J gene: TRBJ2-7; clone size: -; V gene: TRBV3-1; CDR3 protein: CASSQGFVVGQYF; CDR3 DNA: TGTGCCAGCAGCCAAGGATTCGTTGTGGGGCAGTACTTC
CDR3 length: 14; D gene: TRBD2; J gene: TRBJ2-2; clone size: -; V gene: TRBV20-1; CDR3 protein: CSARAGGSAGELFF; CDR3 DNA: TGCAGTGCTCGAGCTGGCGGGAGCGCCGGGGAGCTGTTTTTT
CDR3 length: 15; D gene: -; J gene: TRBJ1-2; clone size: many; V gene: TRBV2; CDR3 protein: CASTQGGSANYGYTF; CDR3 DNA: TGTGCCAGCACCCAAGGGGGGTCCGCTAACTATGGCTACACCTTC
CDR3 length: 11; D gene: -; J gene: TRBJ1-1; clone size: few; V gene: TRBV29-1; CDR3 protein: CSLYRGTEAFF; CDR3 DNA: TGCAGCCTGTACCGAGGGACTGAAGCTTTCTTT
CDR3 length: 17; D gene: -; J gene: TRBJ2-5; clone size: few; V gene: TRBV9; CDR3 protein: CASSVNPDPSYQETQYF; CDR3 DNA: TGTGCCAGCAGCGTCAACCCGGACCCCTCGTACCAAGAGACCCAGTACTTC
CDR3 length: 15; D gene: TRBD1; J gene: TRBJ2-3; clone size: few; V gene: TRBV7-3; CDR3 protein: CASSKWGTATDTQYF; CDR3 DNA: TGTGCCAGCAGCAAATGGGGGACAGCCACAGATACGCAGTATTTT
CDR3 length: 14; D gene: TRBD2; J gene: TRBJ2-5; clone size: many; V gene: TRBV7-9; CDR3 protein: CASSFPAGQETQYF; CDR3 DNA: TGTGCCAGCAGCTTTCCAGCGGGACAAGAGACCCAGTACTTC
CDR3 length: 15; D gene: TRBD1; J gene: TRBJ2-5; clone size: -; V gene: TRBV4-1; CDR3 protein: CASSLSQGNLETQYF; CDR3 DNA: TGCGCCAGCAGCCTGTCACAGGGGAATCTGGAGACCCAGTACTTC
CDR3 length: 14; D gene: TRBD1; J gene: TRBJ2-1; clone size: many; V gene: TRBV3-1; CDR3 protein: CASSPGTGRNEQFF; CDR3 DNA: TGTGCCAGCAGCCCCGGGACAGGGAGGAATGAGCAGTTCTTC
CDR3 length: 15; D gene: TRBD1; J gene: TRBJ2-3; clone size: few; V gene: TRBV2; CDR3 protein: CASSADRGRIDTQYF; CDR3 DNA: TGTGCCAGCAGCGCCGACAGGGGGCGGATAGATACGCAGTATTTT
CDR3 length: 15; D gene: -; J gene: TRBJ2-2; clone size: many; V gene: TRBV28; CDR3 protein: CASRGQGLSTGELFF; CDR3 DNA: TGTGCCAGCCGGGGGCAGGGGTTGAGCACCGGGGAGCTGTTTTTT
CDR3 length: 11; D gene: -; J gene: TRBJ1-1; clone size: -; V gene: TRBV6-1; CDR3 protein: CASYRGSEAFF; CDR3 DNA: TGTGCCAGCTATCGGGGGTCTGAAGCTTTCTTT
CDR3 length: 11; D gene: -; J gene: TRBJ1-1; clone size: many; V gene: TRBV12-3/TRBV12-4; CDR3 protein: CASRQGERAFF; CDR3 DNA: TGTGCCAGCAGACAGGGTGAGAGAGCTTTCTTT
CDR3 length: 17; D gene: -; J gene: TRBJ2-1; clone size: few; V gene: TRBV29-1; CDR3 protein: CSVEDRGGGWLSNEQFF; CDR3 DNA: TGCAGCGTTGAAGATCGGGGTGGGGGCTGGCTATCCAATGAGCAGTTCTTC
CDR3 length: 14; D gene: -; J gene: TRBJ1-2; clone size: many; V gene: TRBV7-9; CDR3 protein: CASSSSNWGGGYTF; CDR3 DNA: TGTGCCAGCAGCTCCTCTAACTGGGGAGGTGGCTACACCTTC
CDR3 length: 15; D gene: TRBD1; J gene: TRBJ1-2; clone size: many; V gene: TRBV2; CDR3 protein: CASSVSTGGSSGYTF; CDR3 DNA: TGTGCCAGCAGTGTGTCTACAGGGGGTTCGAGTGGCTACACCTTC
CDR3 length: 13; D gene: -; J gene: TRBJ1-1; clone size: -; V gene: TRBV6-2/TRBV6-3; CDR3 protein: CASSGSGDTEAFF; CDR3 DNA: TGTGCCAGCAGCGGATCGGGGGACACTGAAGCTTTCTTT
CDR3 length: 15; D gene: TRBD1; J gene: TRBJ1-2; clone size: few; V gene: TRBV28; CDR3 protein: CASQVSGQSSYGYTF; CDR3 DNA: TGTGCCAGCCAAGTCTCGGGACAGAGTTCTTATGGCTACACCTTC
CDR3 length: 18; D gene: -; J gene: TRBJ1-5; clone size: many; V gene: TRBV27; CDR3 protein: CASSPSGGRRLSNQPQHF; CDR3 DNA: TGTGCCAGCAGTCCGTCGGGGGGGAGGCGGTTGAGCAATCAGCCCCAGCATTTT
CDR3 length: 11; D gene: -; J gene: TRBJ2-2; clone size: -; V gene: TRBV4-1; CDR3 protein: CAAGRTGELFF; CDR3 DNA: TGCGCGGCGGGACGCACCGGGGAGCTGTTTTTT
CDR3 length: 15; D gene: TRBD1; J gene: TRBJ2-2; clone size: many; V gene: TRBV27; CDR3 protein: CASSPGTGKSGELFF; CDR3 DNA: TGTGCCAGCAGCCCCGGGACAGGGAAGTCCGGGGAGCTGTTTTTT
CDR3 length: 18; D gene: TRBD1; J gene: TRBJ2-1; clone size: -; V gene: TRBV5-1; CDR3 protein: CASSLNSRDRGLYNEQFF; CDR3 DNA: TGCGCCAGCAGCTTGAATTCCCGGGACAGGGGCCTCTACAATGAGCAGTTCTTC
CDR3 length: 16; D gene: -; J gene: TRBJ1-5; clone size: -; V gene: TRBV15; CDR3 protein: CATSGGTWGVGQPQHF; CDR3 DNA: TGTGCCACCAGCGGGGGTACGTGGGGGGTTGGGCAGCCCCAGCATTTT
CDR3 length: 13; D gene: -; J gene: TRBJ2-7; clone size: many; V gene: TRBV28; CDR3 protein: CASSAPSGYEQYF; CDR3 DNA: TGTGCCAGCAGTGCCCCGAGCGGGTACGAGCAGTACTTC
CDR3 length: 12; D gene: TRBD1; J gene: TRBJ1-1; clone size: -; V gene: TRBV15; CDR3 protein: CATSSHRGEAFF; CDR3 DNA: TGTGCCACCAGCAGCCACAGGGGTGAAGCTTTCTTT
CDR3 length: 14; D gene: -; J gene: TRBJ2-7; clone size: many; V gene: TRBV20-1; CDR3 protein: CSASRGGPDYEQYF; CDR3 DNA: TGCAGTGCTTCCCGAGGTGGTCCCGACTACGAGCAGTACTTC
CDR3 length: 13; D gene: -; J gene: TRBJ2-1; clone size: many; V gene: TRBV20-1; CDR3 protein: CSAFGSLRNEQFF; CDR3 DNA: TGCAGTGCGTTCGGGAGCTTAAGGAATGAGCAGTTCTTC
CDR3 length: 14; D gene: -; J gene: TRBJ2-7; clone size: few; V gene: TRBV12-5; CDR3 protein: CASGAPGTFYEQYF; CDR3 DNA: TGTGCTAGTGGGGCCCCCGGGACCTTCTACGAGCAGTACTTC
CDR3 length: 14; D gene: TRBD2; J gene: TRBJ2-3; clone size: -; V gene: TRBV20-1; CDR3 protein: CSVGTSGSTDTQYF; CDR3 DNA: TGCAGTGTCGGGACTAGCGGGAGTACAGATACGCAGTATTTT
CDR3 length: 16; D gene: -; J gene: TRBJ1-2; clone size: few; V gene: TRBV27; CDR3 protein: CASSLGPTIPEGGYTF; CDR3 DNA: TGTGCCAGCAGTTTAGGCCCGACAATACCCGAGGGGGGCTACACCTTC
CDR3 length: 15; D gene: TRBD1; J gene: TRBJ1-3; clone size: many; V gene: TRBV3-1; CDR3 protein: CASSQWTGPGNTIYF; CDR3 DNA: TGTGCCAGCAGCCAGTGGACAGGGCCTGGAAACACCATATATTTT
CDR3 length: 15; D gene: TRBD2; J gene: TRBJ2-1; clone size: -; V gene: TRBV5-1; CDR3 protein: CASTRIAGTYNEQFF; CDR3 DNA: TGCGCCAGCACCCGAATAGCGGGCACCTACAATGAGCAGTTCTTC
CDR3 length: 15; D gene: -; J gene: TRBJ1-5; clone size: many; V gene: TRBV6-1; CDR3 protein: CASSEAGGVNQPQHF; CDR3 DNA: TGTGCCAGCAGTGAAGCGGGGGGCGTCAATCAGCCCCAGCATTTT
CDR3 length: 20; D gene: TRBD2; J gene: TRBJ2-1; clone size: many; V gene: TRBV6-5; CDR3 protein: CASSYSPGLAGGKAYNEQFF; CDR3 DNA: TGTGCCAGCAGTTACTCACCGGGACTAGCGGGAGGGAAGGCCTACAATGAGCAGTTCTTC
CDR3 length: 18; D gene: TRBD2; J gene: TRBJ2-2; clone size: few; V gene: TRBV18; CDR3 protein: CASSDTNIAGVSTGELFF; CDR3 DNA: TGTGCCAGCTCAGACACGAATATAGCGGGAGTGAGCACCGGGGAGCTGTTTTTT
CDR3 length: 14; D gene: -; J gene: TRBJ1-1; clone size: -; V gene: TRBV20-1; CDR3 protein: CSARVSARGTEAFF; CDR3 DNA: TGCAGTGCTAGAGTCTCGGCCCGGGGCACTGAAGCTTTCTTT
CDR3 length: 16; D gene: TRBD1; J gene: TRBJ1-1; clone size: many; V gene: TRBV6-1; CDR3 protein: CASSEDNRGPNTEAFF; CDR3 DNA: TGTGCCAGCAGTGAAGACAACAGGGGACCGAACACTGAAGCTTTCTTT
CDR3 length: 15; D gene: TRBD1; J gene: TRBJ2-3; clone size: many; V gene: TRBV12-3/TRBV12-4; CDR3 protein: CASSRDRGLTDTQYF; CDR3 DNA: TGTGCCAGCAGCAGGGACAGGGGGCTCACAGATACGCAGTATTTT
CDR3 length: 18; D gene: TRBD1; J gene: TRBJ2-1; clone size: many; V gene: TRBV7-9; CDR3 protein: CASSSISHRGGSYNEQFF; CDR3 DNA: TGTGCCAGCAGCTCAATTTCCCACAGGGGCGGCTCCTACAATGAGCAGTTCTTC
CDR3 length: 16; D gene: TRBD2; J gene: TRBJ2-3; clone size: many; V gene: TRBV18; CDR3 protein: CASSGTSGRLTDTQYF; CDR3 DNA: TGTGCCAGCTCGGGGACTAGCGGGAGACTCACAGATACGCAGTATTTT
CDR3 length: 13; D gene: -; J gene: TRBJ1-1; clone size: -; V gene: TRBV20-1; CDR3 protein: CSASQPRGGEAFF; CDR3 DNA: TGCAGTGCTAGTCAGCCCCGTGGGGGTGAAGCTTTCTTT
CDR3 length: 14; D gene: -; J gene: TRBJ2-5; clone size: many; V gene: TRBV3-1; CDR3 protein: CASSQAQAPGAQYF; CDR3 DNA: TGTGCCAGCAGCCAGGCGCAGGCCCCGGGGGCCCAGTACTTC
CDR3 length: 15; D gene: -; J gene: TRBJ2-1; clone size: many; V gene: TRBV2; CDR3 protein: CASSEERAPYNEQFF; CDR3 DNA: TGTGCCAGCAGTGAGGAGCGGGCCCCCTACAATGAGCAGTTCTTC
CDR3 length: 15; D gene: -; J gene: TRBJ2-1; clone size: few; V gene: TRBV7-8; CDR3 protein: CASSYLPGARNEQFF; CDR3 DNA: TGTGCCAGCAGCTATCTCCCGGGAGCGAGGAATGAGCAGTTCTTC